The 8 T cell receptor beta chains below come from one sample, sequenced in a study of cytomegalovirus exposure and HLA in healthy donors. The PCR made use of 60 Vbeta and 13 Jbeta primers. Assay: immunoSEQ multiplex PCR; the TCRdb copy retains only in-frame clones and omits some. This sample yields roughly 100,000 clones, of which roughly 78% are seen a single time; around 0.76% belongs to the top ten. Material for sequencing was PBMCs. The origin of the receptors is a woman aged 60-75 years in good health and CMV-seronegative.

About this clone: A read error may produce the germline difference seen at one junction end. CDR3: CASSALPLPSGTGDAEQYF. CDR3 sequence (DNA): TGTGCCAGCAGCGCTCTACCGCTCCCATCCGGGACAGGGGATGCCGAGCAGTATTTC. The V and J genes are TRBV7-6 and TRBJ2-7; 10 nucleotides line up with TRBD1. Looked up from germline, CDR1 is SGHVS and CDR2 is FNYEAQ. This CDR3 has 19 residues.

The chain links TRBV30 to TRBJ2-5; 11 positions match TRBD2. The CDR3 has 15 amino acids. CDR1 is GTSNPN, CDR2 SVGIG, per germline (reference sequence). V trimming: 1 base; J trimming: 5 bases; junction bases outside the gene matches: 6. CDR3 in amino acids: CAWSAGTSGGETQYF. In DNA form, the CDR3 reads TGTGCCTGGAGTGCCGGGACTAGCGGAGGGGAGACCCAGTACTTC.

This clone appeared once. The chain carries TRBV4-3 and TRBJ1-2; no clear D gene. The V end lost 0 bases, the J end lost 4 bases, and 9 bases lay between the germline ends. Germline assignment: CDR1 LGHNA and CDR2 YSLEER. CDR3 length equals 14 residues. In DNA form, the CDR3 reads TGCGCCAGCAGCCAAGATCGTCTCAGCTATGGCTACACCTTC. As protein: CASSQDRLSYGYTF.

The count of this clone is one. The sample carries other DNA sequences with the same CDR3. The chain couples TRBV18 to TRBJ2-7; 9 bases match TRBD1. CDR3 size: 15 residues. Germline CDR1 is KGHSH and CDR2 is LQKENI. With 4 bases clipped from V and 3 bases from J, the junction kept 7 bases outside the gene matches. In DNA, the CDR3 is TGTGCCAGCTCACGACCGGGACAGGGTATCTACGAGCAGTACTTC. Amino acids: CASSRPGQGIYEQYF.

The rearrangement links TRBV6-5 to TRBJ1-1; no clear D gene. This CDR3 comprises 14 residues. Trimming pared 5 bases from V and 1 base from J, leaving 11 bases between. Germline CDR1 reads MNHEY; CDR2 reads SVGAGI. CDR3 sequence reads: CASSRRSRNTEAFF. CDR3 in DNA: TGTGCCAGCAGTCGACGGAGCAGGAACACTGAAGCTTTCTTT.

The V call is TRBV12-2, the J call TRBJ2-7; the table's D call, TRBD2, has no DNA check behind it. TRBV12-2 is classified as a pseudogene. The CDR3 consists of 14 residues. Written as DNA, the CDR3 is TGTGCAAGTCGCGAGGTAAGTTCCTTTTACGAGCAGTACTTC. Translated: CASREVSSFYEQYF.

A few counts support this clone. The rearrangement links TRBV13 to TRBJ2-1; the match to TRBD2 covers 7 bases. The CDR3 runs 12 residues. The V segment lost 5 bases and the J segment 10 bases; nucleotides outside the gene matches: 5. Germline V gene data show CDR1 as PRHDT and CDR2 as FYEKMQ (reference sequence). CDR3 protein: CASSRSGVEQFF. The CDR3 nucleotides read TGTGCCAGCAGCCGGAGCGGGGTGGAGCAGTTCTTC.

This sequence joins TRBV5-1 and TRBJ2-7, with a tentative D call TRBD1 (7 bases). Germline loops: CDR1 SGHRS, CDR2 YFSETQ. Between the trimmed V and J ends, which lost 7 bases and 2 bases, there was a span of 13 bases. The CDR3 consists of 13 residues. CDR3 protein: CASGGGTAYEQYF. In DNA form, the CDR3 reads TGCGCCAGCGGAGGGGGCACGGCCTACGAGCAGTACTTC.